This T cell receptor beta chain was observed in a study of T cell responses to AZD1222 COVID-19 vaccine. Whole-study findings and limits: Just five or six AZD1222 recipients were seropositive at baseline.

V shed 6 bases, J shed 2 bases, and the junction held 10 bases outside the gene matches. This CDR3 contains 16 residues. CDR1 is LGHDT, CDR2 YNNKEL, per germline (reference sequence). As to this clone: Its antigen remains unknown.

Clones were read by immunoSEQ multiplex PCR, and TCRdb kept only the in-frame ones, dropping some. Here the sample spans about 160,000 clones, about 92% being singletons. Pooling of second doses given at about 4 or about 12 weeks was done. The receptor was derived from an adult who received the AZD1222 COVID-19 vaccine. The V and J genes are TRBV3-1 (or the pseudogene TRBV3-2) and TRBJ2-3, with 8 bases lining up with TRBD2. Sequences were derived from peripheral blood, sampled 28 days after the second AZD1222 dose. Written as DNA, the CDR3 is TGTGCCAGCAGTCCATGGACTAGCTCGGCCACAGATACGCAGTATTTT. Encoded protein: CASSPWTSSATDTQYF.